This TCR beta chain appears in the sequencing data of a study of blood T cell repertoires in COVID-19. Sequenced by immunoSEQ multiplex PCR; TCRdb stores in-frame clones only, minus some. The repertoire includes more than 110,000 clones, more than 85% of them detected once, and around 2.9% sits in the top ten. Per the germline V gene, CDR1 is MNHEY and CDR2 is SVGEGT. This CDR3 spans 15 amino acids. V dropped 5 bases and J dropped 10; count of bases not matched to a gene: 11. The sample taken for sequencing was peripheral blood. This receptor was obtained from a man aged 55 to 70 with active or convalescent COVID-19. The chain recombines TRBV6-2 or TRBV6-3 with TRBJ2-1; TRBD2 agrees at 10 bases. CDR3 DNA: TGTGCCAGCAGTCGTGCCAGCGGGGGGGCAGGAGAGCAGTTCTTC. Its translation is CASSRASGGAGEQFF.